Included here is one T cell receptor (beta chain) sequence, with context. Its antigen is still unknown. The read ends 3 residues early relative to the CDR3; the germline J gene fills the gap. This entry belongs to a study of T cells in women clearing cervical HPV infection. Findings and caveats of the study: TRBV6-7 relative abundance averaged approximately 0.1% in cases and 0.15% to 0.2% in controls.

This table comes from immunoSEQ multiplex PCR, and its TCRdb copy is limited to in-frame clones, with some not included. This repertoire includes 25,000 to 35,000 clones. Germline V lookup: CDR1 MGHRA, CDR2 YSYEKL. This CDR3 has 16 amino acids. MY09/MY11 PCR detected cervical HPV DNA; dot-blot assigned genotypes. The chain carries TRBV4-1 and TRBJ1-2; D ambiguous. The receptor was isolated from a woman between 18 and 75 years old with a cervical HPV16 infection that either progressed to CIN3+ or cleared (not recorded which). Sequenced input: blood buffy coat. The covered CDR3 bases are TGCGCCAGCAGCCAGGAAGCGGGAGCCGGGTTGAATGAC. This sequence encodes CASSQEAGAGLND. The full CDR3 protein is CASSQEAGAGLNDYTF.